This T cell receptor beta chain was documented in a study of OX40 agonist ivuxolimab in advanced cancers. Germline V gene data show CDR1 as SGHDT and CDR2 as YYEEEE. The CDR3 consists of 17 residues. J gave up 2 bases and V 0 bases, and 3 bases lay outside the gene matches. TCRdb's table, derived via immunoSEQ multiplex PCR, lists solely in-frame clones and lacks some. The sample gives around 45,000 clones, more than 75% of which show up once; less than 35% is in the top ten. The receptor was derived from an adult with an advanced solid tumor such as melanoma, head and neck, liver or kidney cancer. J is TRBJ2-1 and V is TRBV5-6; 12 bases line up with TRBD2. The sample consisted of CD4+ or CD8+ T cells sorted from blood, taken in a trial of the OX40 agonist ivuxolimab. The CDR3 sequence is CASSLGTSGVAYNEQFF. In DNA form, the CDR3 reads TGTGCCAGCAGCTTGGGGACTAGCGGGGTGGCCTACAATGAGCAGTTCTTC.